These T cell receptor beta chains were read from a single sample in a study of beta chain features in type 1 diabetes. Assay used: immunoSEQ multiplex PCR; TCRdb lists only in-frame clones, some missing. The sample yields 680,000 or so clones, about 14% seen once. Sequencing used naive CD4+ T cells from blood. The origin of the receptors is a man aged 18 to 30 in good health. CDR3s include the opening cysteine and the closing phenylalanine or tryptophan. A D gene is named only where the DNA matches it firmly. The size field is filled for only some rows; it gives once, few, many or a size class.

size: few; J: TRBJ2-7; D: TRBD2; length: 19; V: TRBV4-2; CDR3: CASSQDYRGMGLASYEQYF; DNA: TGTGCCAGCAGCCAAGATTATCGGGGGATGGGACTAGCGTCCTACGAGCAGTACTTC
size: few; J: TRBJ2-7; D: .; length: 12; V: TRBV28; CDR3: CATHREGSEQYF; DNA: TGTGCCACGCACAGGGAGGGGAGCGAGCAGTACTTC
size: few; J: TRBJ2-3; D: .; length: 16; V: TRBV7-9; CDR3: CASSLRTPTGTDTQYF; DNA: TGTGCCAGCAGCCTCCGGACACCGACAGGCACAGATACGCAGTATTTT
size: few; J: TRBJ1-1; D: .; length: 13; V: TRBV18; CDR3: CASSPRGDTEAFF; DNA: TGTGCCAGCTCACCACGGGGGGACACTGAAGCTTTCTTT
size: few; J: TRBJ1-5; D: .; length: 16; V: TRBV6-1; CDR3: CASSDWTVWSNQPQHF; DNA: TGTGCCAGCAGTGACTGGACAGTCTGGAGCAATCAGCCCCAGCATTTT
size: .; J: TRBJ2-7; D: TRBD1; length: 15; V: TRBV5-1; CDR3: CASSSIPGQGHEQYF; DNA: TGCGCCAGCAGCTCCATTCCGGGACAGGGCCACGAGCAGTACTTC
size: .; J: TRBJ2-4; D: .; length: 14; V: TRBV21-1; CDR3: CASMSTVAKNIQYF; DNA: TGTGCCAGTATGTCGACAGTAGCCAAAAACATTCAGTACTTC
size: few; J: TRBJ2-5; D: .; length: 15; V: TRBV9; CDR3: CASSVAGGRSETQYF; DNA: TGTGCCAGCAGCGTAGCCGGGGGTAGGTCAGAGACCCAGTACTTC
size: many; J: TRBJ2-2; D: .; length: 14; V: TRBV5-4; CDR3: CASSKHREPGELFF; DNA: TGTGCCAGCAGCAAACACAGGGAGCCCGGGGAGCTGTTTTTT
size: .; J: TRBJ1-2; D: .; length: 15; V: TRBV5-1; CDR3: CASSFRQGVGYGYTF; DNA: TGCGCCAGCAGCTTTAGGCAGGGTGTTGGCTATGGCTACACCTTC
size: few; J: TRBJ1-5; D: TRBD1; length: 17; V: TRBV27; CDR3: CASSSTGTGSVSQPQHF; DNA: TGTGCCAGCAGTTCGACCGGGACAGGGAGTGTTAGTCAGCCCCAGCATTTT
size: few; J: TRBJ2-3; D: .; length: 15; V: TRBV7-2; CDR3: CASSLPGGGTDTQYF; DNA: TGTGCCAGCAGCTTACCAGGGGGGGGCACAGATACGCAGTATTTT
size: few; J: TRBJ2-7; D: TRBD1; length: 15; V: TRBV7-2; CDR3: CASSVEPGQGTEQYF; DNA: TGTGCCAGCAGCGTAGAACCGGGACAGGGGACCGAGCAGTACTTC